Listed below are T cell receptor beta chains from one sample, sequenced in a study of CD8 T cells in Susac syndrome. Each CDR3 protein gets one entry after TCRdb re-called the immunoSEQ multiplex PCR reads with MiXCR. The sample holds some 180,000 distinct CDR3 sequences, about 91% seen once. The material sequenced was CD4+ T cells from PBMCs. These receptors originate from a human donor with Susac syndrome. Both conserved end residues are trimmed from each CDR3. The order of the fields is J gene, V gene, CDR3 protein.

J: TRBJ1-1
V: TRBV30
CDR3: AWSPYQTEAF

J: TRBJ1-1
V: TRBV18
CDR3: ASVEQSGAGNTEAF

J: TRBJ1-1
V: TRBV4-1
CDR3: ASSQWTGGVVAF

J: TRBJ1-1
V: TRBV7-9
CDR3: ASSSRQREAF

J: TRBJ1-1
V: TRBV2
CDR3: ASSEGRKGNTEAF

J: TRBJ1-1
V: TRBV7-8
CDR3: ASSPGTGYTEAF

J: TRBJ2-5
V: TRBV5-1
CDR3: ASSSGTGGSWETQY

J: TRBJ1-6
V: TRBV19
CDR3: ASSPRQGDNSPLH

J: TRBJ2-3
V: TRBV28
CDR3: ASSLWTRDTDTQY

J: TRBJ2-2
V: TRBV2
CDR3: ASSETGQSTGELF

J: TRBJ2-7
V: TRBV29-1
CDR3: SVGARLANEQY

J: TRBJ1-1
V: TRBV7-9
CDR3: ASSETQGKTEAF

J: TRBJ1-5
V: TRBV2
CDR3: ASTVGARGNQPQH

J: TRBJ2-7
V: TRBV6-5
CDR3: ASTTTGMPYEQY

J: TRBJ2-2
V: TRBV18
CDR3: ASSPGLADGELF

J: TRBJ1-3
V: TRBV5-6
CDR3: ASSKYVGNTIY

J: TRBJ2-6
V: TRBV7-3
CDR3: ASSSYSGANVLT

J: TRBJ1-4
V: TRBV5-4
CDR3: ASSSERSGNEKLF

J: TRBJ2-7
V: TRBV5-1
CDR3: ASSLGTTYEQY

J: TRBJ2-7
V: TRBV20-1
CDR3: SARLRGGTAYEQY

J: TRBJ1-5
V: TRBV5-1
CDR3: ASSLGESNQPQH

J: TRBJ2-1
V: TRBV6-5
CDR3: ASSYDGGLGNEQF

J: TRBJ2-3
V: TRBV12-3/TRBV12-4
CDR3: ASSKPSTDTQY

J: TRBJ1-4
V: TRBV20-1
CDR3: SASIGQLTEKLF

J: TRBJ1-2
V: TRBV4-1
CDR3: ASSQGRARRNYGYT

J: TRBJ2-7
V: TRBV28
CDR3: ASSLVGAGQLSSYPYEQY

J: TRBJ1-2
V: TRBV15
CDR3: ATSRTLDGPTWGYT

J: TRBJ2-5
V: TRBV20-1
CDR3: SARSSGSPQETQY

J: TRBJ1-1
V: TRBV6-1
CDR3: ASSVDIGPGGTEAF

J: TRBJ2-1
V: TRBV5-1
CDR3: ASSFLGRGTSGEQF

J: TRBJ2-3
V: TRBV5-1
CDR3: ASSHRQRKDTQY